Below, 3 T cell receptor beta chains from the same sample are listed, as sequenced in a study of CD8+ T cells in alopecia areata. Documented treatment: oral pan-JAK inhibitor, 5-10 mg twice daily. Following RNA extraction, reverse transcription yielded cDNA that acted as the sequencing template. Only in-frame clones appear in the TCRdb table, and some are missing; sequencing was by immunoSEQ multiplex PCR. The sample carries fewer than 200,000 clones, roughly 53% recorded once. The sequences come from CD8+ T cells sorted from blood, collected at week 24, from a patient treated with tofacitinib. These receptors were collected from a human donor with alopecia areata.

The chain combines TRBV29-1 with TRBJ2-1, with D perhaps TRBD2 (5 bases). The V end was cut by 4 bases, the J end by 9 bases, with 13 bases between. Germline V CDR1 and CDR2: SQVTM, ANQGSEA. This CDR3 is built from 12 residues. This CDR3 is CSVGRPRGEQFF. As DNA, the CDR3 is TGCAGCGTTGGGAGGCCACGGGGTGAGCAGTTCTTC.

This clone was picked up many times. In nucleotides, the CDR3 is TGTGCCAGCAGCTTTTCAGGGAGCGAGCAGTACTTC. Protein: CASSFSGSEQYF. V and J are TRBV7-2 and TRBJ2-7, with D possibly being TRBD1 or TRBD2 (5 bases each). V was trimmed by 3 bases and J by 6 bases, leaving 9 bases between them. The CDR3 runs 12 residues. Looked up from germline, CDR1 is SGHTA and CDR2 is FQGNSA.

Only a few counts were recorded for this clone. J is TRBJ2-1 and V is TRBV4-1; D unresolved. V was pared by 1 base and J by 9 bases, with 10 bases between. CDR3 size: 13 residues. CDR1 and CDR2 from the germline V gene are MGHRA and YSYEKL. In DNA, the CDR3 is TGCGCCAGCAGCCAAGCTGGGTTCTTTGAGCAGTTCTTC. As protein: CASSQAGFFEQFF.